This TCR beta chain was observed in a study of blood T cell repertoires in COVID-19. Study details: The United States, Italy and Spain were the sources of the acute and convalescent COVID-19 samples. PBMCs, B-cell-depleted T cells, or T cells provided the cDNA or gDNA that made up the material.

Authors' processing steps: Quantification of nucleated cells was approximated via reference gene primer amplification. Assay used: immunoSEQ multiplex PCR; TCRdb lists only in-frame clones, some missing. D and trimming come from the DNA, and the V and J calls and clone size come from that table. The repertoire holds about 250,000 clones, with almost 85% as singletons. The V gene lost 6 bases and the J gene lost 8 bases, with 13 bases spanning the gap. The CDR3 loop spans 13 amino acids. Germline V gene sequence: CDR1 KGHSH, CDR2 LQKENI. Sequencing was carried out using peripheral blood. The chain is built from TRBV18 and TRBJ1-4; D gene ambiguous. This TCR was sampled from a man aged 50 to 59 with acute or convalescent COVID-19. CDR3 loop: CASSPQLREKLFF. Here the CDR3 DNA reads TGTGCCAGCTCTCCCCAGTTGAGGGAAAAACTGTTTTTT. Combining the CDR3 with reference TRBV18 and TRBJ1-4 gives the whole variable domain NAGVMQNPRHLVRRRGQEARLRCSPMKGHSHVYWYRQLPEEGLKFMVYLQKENIIDESGMPKERFSAEFPKEGPSILRIQQVVRGDSAAYFCASSPQLREKLFFGSGTQLSVL.